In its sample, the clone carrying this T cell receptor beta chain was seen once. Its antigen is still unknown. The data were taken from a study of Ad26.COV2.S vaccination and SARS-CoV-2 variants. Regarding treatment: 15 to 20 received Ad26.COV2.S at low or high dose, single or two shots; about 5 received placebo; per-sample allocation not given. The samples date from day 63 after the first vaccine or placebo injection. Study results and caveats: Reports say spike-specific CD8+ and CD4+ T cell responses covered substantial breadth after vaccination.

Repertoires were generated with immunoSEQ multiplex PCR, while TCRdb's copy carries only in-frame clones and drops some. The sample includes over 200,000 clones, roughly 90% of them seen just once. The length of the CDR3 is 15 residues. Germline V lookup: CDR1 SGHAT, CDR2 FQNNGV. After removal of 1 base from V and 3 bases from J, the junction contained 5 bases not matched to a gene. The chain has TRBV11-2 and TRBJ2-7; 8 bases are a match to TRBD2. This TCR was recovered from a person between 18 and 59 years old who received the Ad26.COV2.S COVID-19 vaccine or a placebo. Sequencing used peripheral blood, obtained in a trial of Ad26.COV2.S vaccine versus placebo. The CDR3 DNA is TGTGCCAGCAGCTTAGGGGGTAGCGGGATCTACGAGCAGTACTTC. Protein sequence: CASSLGGSGIYEQYF.